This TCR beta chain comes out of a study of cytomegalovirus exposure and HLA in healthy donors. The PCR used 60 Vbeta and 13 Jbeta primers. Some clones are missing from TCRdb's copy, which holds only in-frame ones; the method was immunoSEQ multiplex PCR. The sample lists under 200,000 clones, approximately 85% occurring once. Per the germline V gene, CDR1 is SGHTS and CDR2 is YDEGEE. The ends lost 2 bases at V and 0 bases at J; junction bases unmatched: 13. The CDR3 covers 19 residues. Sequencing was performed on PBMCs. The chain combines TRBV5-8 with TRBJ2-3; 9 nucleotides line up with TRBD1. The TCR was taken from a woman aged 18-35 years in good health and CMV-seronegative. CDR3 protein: CASSFAPGQGLDSTDTQYF. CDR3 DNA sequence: TGTGCCAGCAGCTTCGCCCCGGGACAGGGCTTGGATAGCACAGATACGCAGTATTTT.